A single sample is the source of the 5 T cell receptor beta chains below, sequenced in a study of response to subunit inactivated influenza vaccine. In TCRdb, the RT-PCR reads were re-called with MiXCR into one record per CDR3 protein. The sample consists of 500,000 to 750,000 distinct CDR3 sequences, about 15% of them appearing once. Sample: PBMCs from blood, taken 11 to 12 days after vaccination. All receptors derive from a man aged 50 to 60 who received an inactivated influenza vaccine.

This clonotype came up many times. The chain has TRBV15 and TRBJ2-3, with D perhaps given as TRBD1 or TRBD2 (5 bases each). Trimming cost V 3 bases and J 0 bases, with 13 bases left between them. The CDR3 consists of 16 residues. Germline CDR1 and CDR2: LNHNV and YYDKDF (reference sequence). CDR3 residues: CATSRTGTSSTDTQYF. In nucleotides, the CDR3 is TGTGCCACCAGCAGGACCGGGACGTCTAGCACAGATACGCAGTATTTT.

In this sample, this clonotype turned up once. The rearrangement links TRBV27 to TRBJ2-1, with 7 bases that match TRBD1. This CDR3 comprises 16 residues. CDR1 is MNHEY and CDR2 is SMNVEV in the germline V gene (reference sequence). The V gene end was trimmed by 0 bases and the J gene end by 4 bases; junction bases not matched to a gene: 6. In DNA, the CDR3 is TGTGCCAGCAGTTTATCAGCAGGGGGACGTTACAATGAGCAGTTCTTC. Translating gives CASSLSAGGRYNEQFF.

There are many counts of this clonotype. This sequence joins TRBV6-6 and TRBJ2-7; D ambiguous. Germline loops: CDR1 MNHNY, CDR2 SVGAGI (reference sequence). This CDR3 comprises 12 residues. Trimming took 2 bases from V and 6 from J, leaving 8 bases between them. Here the CDR3 reads CASSYALSEQYF. For the CDR3, the DNA is TGTGCCAGCAGTTACGCTCTGAGCGAGCAGTACTTC.

V usage is TRBV9 and J usage is TRBJ2-3; 8 bases align to TRBD2. After removal of 5 bases from V and 1 base from J, the junction contained 6 bases not matched to a gene. The germline V gene encodes CDR1 SGDLS and CDR2 YYNGEE. The CDR3 length is 15 residues. The CDR3, as DNA: TGTGCCAGCAGTAACGGGGGGGACGGCACAGATACGCAGTATTTT. This sequence encodes CASSNGGDGTDTQYF.

The rearrangement links TRBV24-1 to TRBJ2-1; weak D call: TRBD1 (6 bases). This CDR3 comprises 14 residues. Looked up from germline, CDR1 is KGHDR and CDR2 is SFDVKD. V was pared by 5 bases and J by 4 bases, with 11 bases between. The CDR3 DNA reads as TGTGCCACCAGTGCCCCAGGGGAATACAATGAGCAGTTCTTC. Translated, it gives CATSAPGEYNEQFF.